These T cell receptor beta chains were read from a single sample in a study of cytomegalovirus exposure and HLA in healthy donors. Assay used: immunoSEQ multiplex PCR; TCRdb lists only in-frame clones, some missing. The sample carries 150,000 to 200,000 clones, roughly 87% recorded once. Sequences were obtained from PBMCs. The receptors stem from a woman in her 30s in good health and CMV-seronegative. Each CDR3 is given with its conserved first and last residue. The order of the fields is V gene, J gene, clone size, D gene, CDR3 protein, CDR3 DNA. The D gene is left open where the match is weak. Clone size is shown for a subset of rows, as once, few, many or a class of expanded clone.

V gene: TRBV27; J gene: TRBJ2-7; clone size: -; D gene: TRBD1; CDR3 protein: CASSPTPGQFGYEQYF; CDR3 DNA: TGTGCCAGCAGTCCCACCCCGGGACAGTTCGGCTACGAGCAGTACTTC
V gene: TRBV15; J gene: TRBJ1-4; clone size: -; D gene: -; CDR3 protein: CATSRHTGLGEKLFF; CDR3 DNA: TGTGCCACCAGCAGACACACAGGGTTAGGTGAAAAACTGTTTTTT
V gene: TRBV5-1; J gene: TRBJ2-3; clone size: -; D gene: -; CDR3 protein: CASSPLKRGQTDTQYF; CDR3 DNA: TGCGCCAGCAGCCCCCTAAAGCGGGGACAAACAGATACGCAGTATTTT
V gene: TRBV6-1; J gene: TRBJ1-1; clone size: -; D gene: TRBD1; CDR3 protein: CASSATGQARFWTEAFF; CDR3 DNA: TGTGCCAGCAGTGCTACGGGACAGGCCCGATTTTGGACTGAAGCTTTCTTT
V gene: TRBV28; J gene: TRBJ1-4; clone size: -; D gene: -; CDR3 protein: CASSRGGKLFF; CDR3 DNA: TGTGCCAGCAGTCGGGGGGGAAAACTGTTTTTT
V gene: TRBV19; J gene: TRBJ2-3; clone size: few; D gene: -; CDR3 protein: CASSIVSGGDTQYF; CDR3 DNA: TGTGCCAGTAGTATAGTCAGTGGCGGGGATACGCAGTATTTT
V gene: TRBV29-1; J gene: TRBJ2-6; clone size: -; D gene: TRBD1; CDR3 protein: CSVEEGTGGRRVLTF; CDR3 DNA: TGCAGCGTTGAAGAAGGGACAGGGGGGCGAAGGGTCCTGACTTTC
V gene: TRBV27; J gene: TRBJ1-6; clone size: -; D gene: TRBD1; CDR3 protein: CASSQQGVRDSPLHF; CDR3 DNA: TGTGCCAGCAGCCAACAGGGGGTACGGGATTCACCCCTCCACTTT
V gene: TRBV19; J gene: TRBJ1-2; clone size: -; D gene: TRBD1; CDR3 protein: CASSTLTGGHYGYTF; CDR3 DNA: TGTGCCAGTAGTACCCTGACAGGGGGACACTATGGCTACACCTTC
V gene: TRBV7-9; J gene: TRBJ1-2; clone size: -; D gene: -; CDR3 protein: CASSLGQGPYGYTF; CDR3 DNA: TGTGCCAGCAGCTTAGGTCAGGGCCCCTATGGCTACACCTTC
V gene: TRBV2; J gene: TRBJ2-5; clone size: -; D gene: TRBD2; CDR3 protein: CASSWTRDETQYF; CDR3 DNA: TGTGCCAGCAGTTGGACTAGAGATGAGACCCAGTACTTC
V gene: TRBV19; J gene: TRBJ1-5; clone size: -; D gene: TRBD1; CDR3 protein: CASRDRGSNQPQHF; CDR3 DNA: TGTGCCAGTAGGGACAGGGGGAGCAATCAGCCCCAGCATTTT
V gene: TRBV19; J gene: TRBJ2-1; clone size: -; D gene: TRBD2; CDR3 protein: CASSMGPDSGGANEQFF; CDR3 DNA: TGTGCCAGTAGTATGGGCCCAGATAGCGGGGGGGCGAATGAGCAGTTCTTC
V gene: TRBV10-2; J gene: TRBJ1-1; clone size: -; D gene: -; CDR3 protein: CASTDGGVNTEAFF; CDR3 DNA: TGCGCCAGCACCGACGGAGGGGTGAACACTGAAGCTTTCTTT
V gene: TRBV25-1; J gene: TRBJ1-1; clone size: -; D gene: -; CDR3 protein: CASSMRVGLDTEAFF; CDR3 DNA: TGTGCCAGCAGTATGAGGGTTGGTTTAGACACTGAAGCTTTCTTT
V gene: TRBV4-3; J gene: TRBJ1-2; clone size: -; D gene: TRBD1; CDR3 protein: CASSQETGGGYGYTF; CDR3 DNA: TGCGCCAGCAGCCAAGAAACAGGGGGTGGGTATGGCTACACCTTC
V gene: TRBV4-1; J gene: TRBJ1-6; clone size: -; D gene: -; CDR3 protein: CASSQDRTVNSPLHF; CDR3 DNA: TGCGCCAGCAGCCAAGATAGGACAGTCAATTCACCCCTCCACTTT
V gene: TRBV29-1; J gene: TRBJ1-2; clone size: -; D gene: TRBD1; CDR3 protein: CSGAQGAYGYTF; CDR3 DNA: TGCAGCGGGGCACAGGGGGCATACGGCTACACCTTC
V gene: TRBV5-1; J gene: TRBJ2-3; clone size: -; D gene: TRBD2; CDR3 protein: CASSQGLAGGSTDTQYF; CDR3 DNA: TGCGCCAGCAGCCAAGGACTAGCGGGGGGGAGCACAGATACGCAGTATTTT
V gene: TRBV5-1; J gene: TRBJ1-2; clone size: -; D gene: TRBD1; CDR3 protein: CASRSGTEVLIDGYTF; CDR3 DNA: TGCGCCAGCAGGTCCGGGACAGAAGTTCTTATTGATGGCTACACCTTC
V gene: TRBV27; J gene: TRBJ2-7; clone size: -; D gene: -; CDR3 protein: CASSTGPPTYEQYF; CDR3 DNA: TGTGCCAGCAGCACGGGTCCACCCACCTACGAGCAGTACTTC
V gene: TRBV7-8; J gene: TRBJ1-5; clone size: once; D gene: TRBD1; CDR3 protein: CASSPEQGAWSNQPQHF; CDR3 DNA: TGTGCCAGCAGCCCAGAACAGGGGGCGTGGAGCAATCAGCCCCAGCATTTT
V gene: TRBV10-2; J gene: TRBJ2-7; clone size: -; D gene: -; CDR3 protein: CASSDPPSYEQYF; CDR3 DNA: TGCGCCAGCAGTGACCCTCCCTCCTACGAGCAGTACTTC
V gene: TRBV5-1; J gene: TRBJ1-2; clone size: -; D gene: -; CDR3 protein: CASSPSGSNYGYTF; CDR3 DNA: TGCGCCAGCAGCCCCTCGGGGTCGAACTATGGCTACACCTTC
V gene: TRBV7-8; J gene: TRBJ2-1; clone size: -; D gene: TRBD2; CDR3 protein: CASSLQVFSGRSYNEQFF; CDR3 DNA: TGTGCCAGCAGCCTTCAGGTATTTAGCGGGAGGTCCTACAATGAGCAGTTCTTC
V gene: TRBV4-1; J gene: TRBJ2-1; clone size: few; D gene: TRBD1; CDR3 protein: CASSSRQGDYNEQFF; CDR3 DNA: TGCGCCAGCAGCTCGAGACAGGGAGACTACAATGAGCAGTTCTTC
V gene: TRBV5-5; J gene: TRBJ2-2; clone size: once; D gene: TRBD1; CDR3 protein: CASSAKNQGTGGVYAGELFF; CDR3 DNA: TGTGCCAGCAGCGCGAAAAACCAGGGGACAGGGGGCGTATACGCCGGGGAGCTGTTTTTT
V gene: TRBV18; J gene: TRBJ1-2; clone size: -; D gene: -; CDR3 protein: CASSPGGNYGYTF; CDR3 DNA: TGTGCCAGCTCACCCGGCGGCAACTATGGCTACACCTTC
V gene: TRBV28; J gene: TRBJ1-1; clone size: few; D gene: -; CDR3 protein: CASSLRDPWFTEAFF; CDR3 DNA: TGTGCCAGCAGTCTCAGGGATCCCTGGTTTACTGAAGCTTTCTTT
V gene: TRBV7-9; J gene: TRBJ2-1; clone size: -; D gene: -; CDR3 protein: CASRTDIDQFF; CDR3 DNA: TGTGCCAGCAGAACCGACATTGACCAGTTCTTC
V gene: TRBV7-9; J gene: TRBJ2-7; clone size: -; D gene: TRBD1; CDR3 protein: CASSARTGGERYKSYEQYF; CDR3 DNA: TGTGCCAGCAGCGCCCGGACAGGGGGCGAGAGGTATAAGTCCTACGAGCAGTACTTC
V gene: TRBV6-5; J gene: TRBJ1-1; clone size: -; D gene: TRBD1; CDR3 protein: CASSRQGPNTEAFF; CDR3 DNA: TGTGCCAGCAGCCGACAGGGGCCGAACACTGAAGCTTTCTTT
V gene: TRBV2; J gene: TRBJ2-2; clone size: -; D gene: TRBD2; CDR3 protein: CASRWSGTSGNTGELFF; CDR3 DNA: TGTGCCAGCAGGTGGTCGGGGACTAGCGGTAACACCGGGGAGCTGTTTTTT
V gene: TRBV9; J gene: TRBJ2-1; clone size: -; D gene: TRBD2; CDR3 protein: CASSVPSDSSGGHNEQFF; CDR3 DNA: TGTGCCAGCAGCGTACCCTCGGACTCCAGCGGGGGGCACAATGAGCAGTTCTTC
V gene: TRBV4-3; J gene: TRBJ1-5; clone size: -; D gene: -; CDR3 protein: CASSPTGLGNQPQHF; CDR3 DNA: TGCGCCAGCAGCCCGACAGGTTTGGGCAATCAGCCCCAGCATTTT
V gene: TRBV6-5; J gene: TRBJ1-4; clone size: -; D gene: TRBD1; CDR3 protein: CASSYSTGLGEKLFF; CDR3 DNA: TGTGCCAGCAGTTACTCGACAGGGTTGGGTGAAAAACTGTTTTTT
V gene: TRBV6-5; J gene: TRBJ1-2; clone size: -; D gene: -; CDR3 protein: CASTQTRGLGGYTF; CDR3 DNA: TGTGCCAGCACCCAAACCAGGGGTTTAGGTGGCTACACCTTC
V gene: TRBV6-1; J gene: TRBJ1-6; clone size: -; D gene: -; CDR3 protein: CASNPTVSYNSPLHF; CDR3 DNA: TGTGCCAGCAATCCGACAGTATCCTATAATTCACCCCTCCACTTT
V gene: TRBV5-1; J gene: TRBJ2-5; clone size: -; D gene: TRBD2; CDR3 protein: CASSLELAGGQETQYF; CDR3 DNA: TGCGCCAGCAGCTTGGAGCTAGCGGGGGGCCAAGAGACCCAGTACTTC
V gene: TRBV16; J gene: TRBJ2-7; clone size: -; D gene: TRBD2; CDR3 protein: CASSQGSGSSSYEQYF; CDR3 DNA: TGTGCCAGCAGCCAGGGTAGCGGGTCAAGCTCCTACGAGCAGTACTTC
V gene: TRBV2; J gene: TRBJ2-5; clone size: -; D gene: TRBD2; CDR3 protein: CASSFGTIWETQYF; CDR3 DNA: TGTGCCAGCAGTTTTGGGACTATCTGGGAGACCCAGTACTTC
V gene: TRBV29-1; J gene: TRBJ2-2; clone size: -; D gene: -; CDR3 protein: CSGGNTGELFF; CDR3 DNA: TGCAGCGGGGGCAACACCGGGGAGCTGTTTTTT
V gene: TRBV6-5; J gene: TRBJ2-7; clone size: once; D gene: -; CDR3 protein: CASPRDFETYEQYF; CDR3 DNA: TGTGCCAGCCCGCGGGACTTCGAGACCTACGAGCAGTACTTC
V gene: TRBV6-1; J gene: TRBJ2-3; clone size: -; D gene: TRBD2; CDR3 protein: CASRGGSSGRDTQYF; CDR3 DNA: TGTGCCAGCAGGGGGGGATCTAGCGGCAGAGATACGCAGTATTTT
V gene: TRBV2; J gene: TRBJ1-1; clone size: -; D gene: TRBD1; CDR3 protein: CASSRSGGRTEAFF; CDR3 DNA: TGTGCCAGCAGCCGATCAGGGGGCCGGACTGAAGCTTTCTTT
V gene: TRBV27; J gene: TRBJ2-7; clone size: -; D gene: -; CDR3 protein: CASSETGYEQYF; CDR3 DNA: TGTGCCAGCAGCGAAACAGGGTACGAGCAGTACTTC
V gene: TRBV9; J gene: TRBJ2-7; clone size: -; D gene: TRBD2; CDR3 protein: CASSRTSGRQYEQYF; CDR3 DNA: TGTGCCAGCAGCCGGACTAGCGGGAGGCAATACGAGCAGTACTTC
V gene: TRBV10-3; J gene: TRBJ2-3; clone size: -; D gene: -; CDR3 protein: CAIRSSADTQYF; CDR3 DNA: TGTGCCATCAGGTCTAGCGCAGATACGCAGTATTTT
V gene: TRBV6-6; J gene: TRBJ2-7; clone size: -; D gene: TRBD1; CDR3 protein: CASSKDRGGYEQYF; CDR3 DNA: TGTGCCAGCAGTAAAGACAGGGGGGGTTACGAGCAGTACTTC
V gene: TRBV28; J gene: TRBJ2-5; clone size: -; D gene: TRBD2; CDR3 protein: CASSDGLAGGWETQYF; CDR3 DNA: TGTGCCAGCAGTGACGGACTAGCGGGAGGGTGGGAGACCCAGTACTTC
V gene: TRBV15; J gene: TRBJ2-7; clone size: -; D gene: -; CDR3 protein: CATSRGGGGESYEQYF; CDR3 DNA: TGTGCCACCAGCAGGGGGGGTGGCGGGGAGTCCTACGAGCAGTACTTC
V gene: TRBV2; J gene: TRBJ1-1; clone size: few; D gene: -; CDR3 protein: CASSARGTEAFF; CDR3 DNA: TGTGCCAGCAGTGCAAGGGGGACTGAAGCTTTCTTT
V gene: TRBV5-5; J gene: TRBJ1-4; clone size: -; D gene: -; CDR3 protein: CASSFGRGRSEKLFF; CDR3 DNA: TGTGCCAGCAGCTTCGGCAGGGGAAGATCGGAAAAACTGTTTTTT
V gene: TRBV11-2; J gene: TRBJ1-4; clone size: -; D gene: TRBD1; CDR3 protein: CASSNRQGLGKLFF; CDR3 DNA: TGTGCCAGCAGCAATCGACAGGGGCTCGGCAAACTGTTTTTT
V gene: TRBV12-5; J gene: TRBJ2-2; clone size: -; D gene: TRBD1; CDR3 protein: CASHRQGVGTGELFF; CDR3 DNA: TGTGCTAGTCATAGGCAGGGGGTCGGGACCGGGGAGCTGTTTTTT